The 10 T cell receptor beta chains reported below all come from one sample, sequenced in a study of T cell repertoires in ileal Crohn's disease. This table comes from immunoSEQ multiplex PCR, and its TCRdb copy is limited to in-frame clones, with some not included. The sample gives roughly 3,000 clones, about 71% of which show up once; less than 40% is in the top ten. Time point defined: neoterminal ileum biopsy at postoperative endoscopy, about 6 months after surgery. Sequenced input: ileal tissue. These receptors were obtained from an adult with Crohn's disease.

The CDR3 sequence is CASSQTSGGAAGELFF. DNA of the CDR3: TGCGCCAGCAGCCAAACTAGCGGGGGGGCAGCCGGGGAGCTGTTTTTT. The V gene is TRBV4-1, the J gene TRBJ2-2; 13 nucleotides agree with TRBD2. Germline V gene data show CDR1 as MGHRA and CDR2 as YSYEKL. The CDR3 is 16 residues long. V gave up 2 bases and J gave up 6 bases; unmatched junction bases: 3.

The V and J genes are TRBV25-1 and TRBJ1-6; TRBD1 matches at 9 bases. Germline CDR1 and CDR2: MGHDK and SYGVNS. This CDR3 contains 15 residues. V lost 4 bases, J lost 11 bases, and 9 bases stayed unmatched. For the CDR3, the DNA is TGTGCCAGCAGTGTCCTCGGGACAGGGAGGGCACCCCTCCACTTT. Translated, it gives CASSVLGTGRAPLHF.

This rearrangement joins TRBV2 to TRBJ1-5; 8 bases agree with TRBD1. Per germline, CDR1 SNHLY and CDR2 FYNNEI. The CDR3 runs to 15 residues. The trim removed 6 bases at V and 1 base at J, leaving 5 bases unmatched. For the CDR3, the DNA is TGTGCCAGCAGCGCGGACAGGGCGAGCAATCAGCCCCAGCATTTT. Residues: CASSADRASNQPQHF.

The chain is built from TRBV27 and TRBJ2-1, with 13 bases that match TRBD2. Trimming removed 5 bases from V and 7 bases from J; junction bases left unmatched: 5. The CDR3 extends over 15 amino acids. Germline values: CDR1 MNHEY, CDR2 SMNVEV (reference sequence). CDR3 protein: CASSGTSGVGNEQFF. DNA of the CDR3: TGTGCCAGCAGTGGGACTAGCGGGGTGGGGAATGAGCAGTTCTTC.

The CDR3 DNA sequence: TGTGCCAGCAGTGGAGACAGCTTAGAGACCCAGTACTTC. It codes for CASSGDSLETQYF. The V call is TRBV28, the J call TRBJ2-5; tentatively, D is TRBD1 (5 bases). The V gene lost 5 bases and the J gene lost 4 bases, with 11 bases spanning the gap. The CDR3 contains 13 residues. CDR1 and CDR2 from the germline V gene are MDHEN and SYDVKM.

This clone has just one count. This chain joins TRBV9 and TRBJ2-7, with 7 bases identical to TRBD1. This CDR3 region has 15 residues. CDR1 and CDR2 (germline): SGDLS, YYNGEE. The J segment lost 2 bases and the V segment lost 0 bases, leaving 5 bases of the junction unmatched. The CDR3 sequence: CASSVALGQTYEQYF. The CDR3 DNA reads as TGTGCCAGCAGCGTAGCTCTGGGACAGACCTACGAGCAGTACTTC.

This clone was detected only a few times. The chain uses TRBV6-6 and TRBJ1-3, with unresolved D. This CDR3 has 13 amino acids. V dropped 0 bases and J dropped 8 bases, with 8 bases sitting between them. The germline gives CDR1 MNHNY, CDR2 SVGAGI (reference sequence). The CDR3 loop reads CASSYSRGDTIYF. The CDR3 nucleotides read TGTGCCAGCAGTTACTCTCGGGGAGACACCATATATTTT.

The V call is TRBV19, the J call TRBJ2-2, with TRBD1 identical over 9 bases. CDR1 and CDR2 (germline): LNHDA, SQIVND (reference sequence). Trimming cost V 9 bases and J 5 bases; bases outside gene matches: 16. The CDR3 extends over 17 amino acids. The CDR3 DNA reads as TGTGCCAGCTACTCTTATAAGGACAGGGGAGTGACCGGGGAGCTGTTTTTT. This encodes CASYSYKDRGVTGELFF.

This chain uses TRBV5-8 with TRBJ1-1; D perhaps matches TRBD1 (6 bases). From germline, CDR1 is SGHTS and CDR2 YDEGEE. The V end lost 1 base, the J end lost 3 bases, and 16 bases lay between the germline ends. The CDR3 loop spans 16 amino acids. CDR3 nucleotide sequence: TGTGCCAGCAGCTTGTGGCAGGGGCATGGGGACACTGAAGCTTTCTTT. Translating it yields CASSLWQGHGDTEAFF.

The chain couples TRBV5-1 to TRBJ2-3; weak D call: TRBD2 (7 bases). The CDR3 has 15 amino acids. Germline V gene sequence: CDR1 SGHRS, CDR2 YFSETQ. Trimming stripped 4 bases from V and 0 bases from J, with 12 bases between. This CDR3 is CASSEWGGSTDTQYF. The CDR3 DNA follows: TGCGCCAGCAGCGAGTGGGGGGGCAGCACAGATACGCAGTATTTT.